One sample yielded the 31 T cell receptor beta chains listed below, sequenced in a study of blood T cell repertoires in COVID-19. Libraries were prepared by immunoSEQ multiplex PCR; TCRdb keeps only in-frame clonotypes and omits some of them. The sample holds some 41,000 clones, 75% to 85% seen once. The sequencing input was peripheral blood. Every receptor here comes from a man older than 75 in a cohort sampled during active COVID-19.

This chain connects TRBV9 to TRBJ2-1; 8 bases are shared with TRBD2. Germline CDR1 is SGDLS and CDR2 is YYNGEE. This CDR3 contains 15 residues. Trimming at V came to 3 bases and at J to 9 bases, leaving 11 bases not matched to a gene. CDR3 amino acids: CASSEPGLEGGEQFF. For the CDR3, the DNA is TGTGCCAGCAGCGAACCGGGACTAGAAGGGGGTGAGCAGTTCTTC.

The chain has TRBV6-5 and TRBJ1-1, with 7 bases matching TRBD1. Per germline, CDR1 MNHEY and CDR2 SVGAGI. Trimming cost V 7 bases and J 1 base; bases outside gene matches: 3. The CDR3 is made up of 13 amino acids. The CDR3 bases are TGTGCCAGCACATACAGGGGGAACACTGAAGCTTTCTTT. The encoded protein is CASTYRGNTEAFF.

The rearrangement links TRBV28 to TRBJ2-5; D might be TRBD1 (5 bases). Germline V gives CDR1 MDHEN, CDR2 SYDVKM. Trimming removed 5 bases from V and 5 bases from J, with 15 bases in between. This CDR3 is 14 amino acids long. The CDR3 DNA reads as TGTGCCAGCAGTACCCCAGGGTTAAGGGAGACCCAGTACTTC. This gives the protein CASSTPGLRETQYF.

The chain is built from TRBV30 and TRBJ1-2, with 7 nucleotides matching TRBD1. The length of the CDR3 is 12 residues. V was clipped by 4 bases and J by 6 bases; unmatched bases: 5. Germline-derived CDR1 and CDR2 are GTSNPN and SVGIG (reference sequence). Written as DNA, the CDR3 is TGTGCCTGGACCCCAGGGGGGCATGGCTACACCTTC. This gives the protein CAWTPGGHGYTF.

The table lists this clone with a few counts. The V call is TRBV5-1, the J call TRBJ2-3; 7 bases align to TRBD2. The CDR3 is 15 residues long. Germline V gene sequence: CDR1 SGHRS, CDR2 YFSETQ. The V gene end was trimmed by 2 bases and the J gene end by 4 bases; junction bases not matched to a gene: 7. Here the CDR3 DNA reads TGCGCCAGCAGCTTTGGGGCGGGGGTATCAGATACGCAGTATTTT. This sequence encodes CASSFGAGVSDTQYF.

The chain is built from TRBV28 and TRBJ2-3, with TRBD2 matching 12 bases. Germline values: CDR1 MDHEN, CDR2 SYDVKM. Trimming removed 3 bases from V and 0 bases from J; junction bases left unmatched: 4. The CDR3 runs to 17 residues. CDR3 sequence reads: CASSFRLAGDSTDTQYF. The CDR3 DNA is TGTGCCAGCAGTTTCCGACTAGCGGGGGATAGCACAGATACGCAGTATTTT.

The V gene is TRBV7-2, the J gene TRBJ1-3; 8 bases agree with TRBD1. The length of the CDR3 is 15 residues. V shed 6 bases and J 4 bases; nucleotides not matched to a gene: 8. CDR1 SGHTA and CDR2 FQGNSA come from the germline V gene. The CDR3 loop reads CASSSDRVPGNTIYF. CDR3 coding DNA: TGTGCCAGCAGTTCGGACAGGGTGCCGGGAAACACCATATATTTT. The complete variable domain, with remaining parts taken from reference TRBV7-2 and TRBJ1-3, reads GAGVSQSPSNKVTEKGKDVELRCDPISGHTALYWYRQSLGQGLEFLIYFQGNSAPDKSGLPSDRFSAERTGGSVSTLTIQRTQQEDSAVYLCASSSDRVPGNTIYFGEGSWLTVV.

The chain joins TRBV4-1 to TRBJ1-2, with a weak D call TRBD1 (6 bases). V gave up 1 base and J gave up 7 bases, with 13 bases separating them. CDR1 is MGHRA and CDR2 is YSYEKL in the germline V gene. The CDR3 is made up of 14 amino acids. As DNA, the CDR3 is TGCGCCAGCAGCCAAGGATCCCAGGGGATTGGCTACACCTTC. Amino acid sequence: CASSQGSQGIGYTF.

V is TRBV2 and J is TRBJ1-2; 9 bases match TRBD1. CDR3 length equals 15 residues. V gave up 4 bases and J gave up 2 bases; unmatched junction bases: 5. Germline-derived CDR1 and CDR2 are SNHLY and FYNNEI. In DNA, the CDR3 is TGTGCCAGCAGTGGGGATACAGGGGGCAACTATGGCTACACCTTC. Amino acids: CASSGDTGGNYGYTF. Full variable domain (outside the CDR3, taken from reference TRBV2 and TRBJ1-2): EPEVTQTPSHQVTQMGQEVILRCVPISNHLYFYWYRQILGQKVEFLVSFYNNEISEKSEIFDDQFSVERPDGSNFTLKIRSTKLEDSAMYFCASSGDTGGNYGYTFGSGTRLTVV.

This clone was detected only a few times. The V and J genes are TRBV28 and TRBJ1-1, with 9 bases matching TRBD1. The CDR3 is 12 amino acids. J was trimmed by 7 bases and V by 7 bases; bases with no gene match: 4. Germline loops: CDR1 MDHEN, CDR2 SYDVKM. CDR3 in amino acids: CASITGGIEAFF. The CDR3 DNA is TGTGCCAGCATTACAGGGGGCATTGAAGCTTTCTTT.

V gene TRBV18 combines with J gene TRBJ2-1, with TRBD1 matching over 8 bases. CDR1 and CDR2 (germline): KGHSH, LQKENI. The CDR3 has 16 residues. V lost 3 bases, J lost 7 bases, and 11 bases stayed unmatched. The CDR3 sequence: CASSPGQASWGNEQFF. The CDR3 bases are TGTGCCAGCTCACCGGGACAGGCCTCCTGGGGGAATGAGCAGTTCTTC.

About this clone: Other DNA sequences within the sample encode an identical CDR3. V and J are TRBV7-2 and TRBJ1-2; 8 nucleotides agree with TRBD1. CDR3 length: 14 residues. CDR1 is SGHTA, CDR2 FQGNSA, per germline. J gave up 2 bases and V 5 bases, and 4 bases lay outside the gene matches. Here the CDR3 reads CASSPRTGNYGYTF. The CDR3 DNA reads as TGTGCCAGCAGCCCCCGGACAGGGAACTATGGCTACACCTTC. Using reference TRBV7-2 and TRBJ1-2 for the parts outside the CDR3, the full variable domain is GAGVSQSPSNKVTEKGKDVELRCDPISGHTALYWYRQSLGQGLEFLIYFQGNSAPDKSGLPSDRFSAERTGGSVSTLTIQRTQQEDSAVYLCASSPRTGNYGYTFGSGTRLTVV.

CDR3: CASSNRASPLHF. The CDR3 DNA follows: TGTGCCAGCAGCAACAGGGCTTCACCCCTCCACTTT. The chain carries TRBV7-9 and TRBJ1-6; D is possibly TRBD1 (6 bases). This CDR3 has 12 amino acids. The germline V gene has CDR1 SEHNR and CDR2 FQNEAQ (reference sequence). Deletions cut 5 bases from V and 9 bases from J, with 8 bases between.

Regarding this clone: A read error may account for a junction end that differs from germline. This sample also contains other DNA sequences that code for the same CDR3. J is TRBJ1-2 and V is TRBV28; TRBD1 agrees at 8 bases. The CDR3 spans 15 residues. Germline values: CDR1 MDHEN, CDR2 SYDVKM. Written as DNA, the CDR3 is TGTGCCAGCAGTTCGCCGGGACAGGCTAAGCATGGCTACACTTTC. Protein product: CASSSPGQAKHGYTF.

J is TRBJ1-2 and V is TRBV28; 10 bases fit TRBD1. The V segment lost 6 bases and the J segment 8 bases; nucleotides outside the gene matches: 6. This CDR3 spans 13 amino acids. Germline CDR1 and CDR2: MDHEN and SYDVKM. In nucleotides, the CDR3 is TGTGCCAGCAGCAGACAGGGGGCAGGAGGCTACACCTTC. This encodes CASSRQGAGGYTF.

The chain has TRBV10-3 and TRBJ2-3; TRBD2 agrees at 10 bases. Germline CDR1 reads ENHRY; CDR2 reads SYGVKD. The V and J ends lost 2 bases and 4 bases, in that order; junction bases with no gene match: 6. This CDR3 contains 16 residues. DNA for the CDR3: TGTGCCATCAGTGAGCCGGGACTAGCGACGCCAGATACGCAGTATTTT. Amino acid sequence: CAISEPGLATPDTQYF.

In its sample, this clone was seen a few times. The chain joins TRBV28 to TRBJ2-7; D remains ambiguous. The CDR3 runs 14 residues. CDR1 and CDR2 from the germline V gene are MDHEN and SYDVKM. V lost 6 bases to trimming and J lost 1 base, with 13 bases between them. The CDR3 DNA reads as TGTGCCAGCAGCCCCCGGTTACTGTCCTACGAGCAGTACTTC. Protein sequence: CASSPRLLSYEQYF.

V and J are TRBV5-6 and TRBJ2-7; 10 bases match TRBD1. The V and J ends lost 4 bases and 2 bases, in that order; junction bases with no gene match: 9. This CDR3 has 16 amino acids. The germline gives CDR1 SGHDT, CDR2 YYEEEE. The CDR3: CASSASGTGAPYEQYF. CDR3 nucleotide sequence: TGTGCCAGCAGCGCTTCCGGGACAGGGGCCCCCTACGAGCAGTACTTC. Drawing the rest from reference TRBV5-6 and TRBJ2-7, the complete variable domain is DAGVTQSPTHLIKTRGQQVTLRCSPKSGHDTVSWYQQALGQGPQFIFQYYEEEERQRGNFPDRFSGHQFPNYSSELNVNALLLGDSALYLCASSASGTGAPYEQYFGPGTRLTVT.

J is TRBJ2-5 and V is TRBV28; 7 nucleotides line up with TRBD1. The V gene's germline CDR1 is MDHEN and CDR2 SYDVKM. V shed 5 bases and J 5 bases; nucleotides not matched to a gene: 11. This CDR3 has 15 residues. CDR3 loop: CASSTRQGHGETQYF. The CDR3 DNA follows: TGTGCCAGCAGTACGCGACAGGGACACGGGGAGACCCAGTACTTC.

CDR3 region: CATSDGRTGQNTEAFF. The DNA of the CDR3 is TGTGCCACCAGTGACGGTAGGACAGGCCAGAACACTGAAGCTTTCTTT. The V call is TRBV24-1, the J call TRBJ1-1, with TRBD1 matching 7 bases. V lost 4 bases and J lost 1; bases outside the gene matches: 8. The CDR3 sequence is 16 residues long. The germline gives CDR1 KGHDR, CDR2 SFDVKD.

V is TRBV5-4 and J is TRBJ2-1; 10 nucleotides align to TRBD2. The CDR3 loop spans 14 amino acids. CDR1 is SGHNT and CDR2 is YYREEE in the germline V gene (reference sequence). J was trimmed by 8 bases and V by 3 bases; bases with no gene match: 5. CDR3 protein: CASSSAGGPHEQFF. The CDR3, as DNA: TGTGCCAGCAGCTCAGCGGGGGGGCCCCATGAGCAGTTCTTC.

The chain has TRBV19 and TRBJ2-1; TRBD1 aligns across 10 bases. The CDR3 has 15 residues. The germline CDR1 and CDR2 sequences are LNHDA and SQIVND (reference sequence). The J segment lost 4 bases and the V segment lost 6 bases, leaving 6 bases of the junction unmatched. CDR3 loop: CASSRQGAGYNEQFF. The CDR3, as DNA: TGTGCCAGTAGCCGACAGGGGGCTGGGTACAATGAGCAGTTCTTC. The variable domain in full, completed from reference TRBV19 and TRBJ2-1, reads DGGITQSPKYLFRKEGQNVTLSCEQNLNHDAMYWYRQDPGQGLRLIYYSQIVNDFQKGDIAEGYSVSREKKESFPLTVTSAQKNPTAFYLCASSRQGAGYNEQFFGPGTRLTVL.

Relative to its sample, this clone is medium-sized. The chain combines TRBV11-2 with TRBJ2-7; 10 positions match TRBD1. This CDR3 spans 14 amino acids. Germline V gene sequence: CDR1 SGHAT, CDR2 FQNNGV. With V trimmed by 6 bases and J by 0 bases, 2 bases remained unmatched. The CDR3 is CASRGQGGSYEQYF. The CDR3 DNA follows: TGTGCCAGCAGAGGACAGGGGGGCTCCTACGAGCAGTACTTC.

The chain employs TRBV5-5 and TRBJ2-6; 8 nucleotides align to TRBD2. The ends lost 2 bases at V and 0 bases at J; junction bases unmatched: 4. CDR3 length: 17 residues. The V gene's germline CDR1 is SGHKS and CDR2 YYEKEE (reference sequence). The CDR3 nucleotides read TGTGCCAGCAGCTTCGGTAGCGGGAACTCTGGGGCCAACGTCCTGACTTTC. Translation: CASSFGSGNSGANVLTF.

The chain couples TRBV6-2 or TRBV6-3 to TRBJ1-5, with a possible D match to TRBD1 (5 bases). CDR1 is MNHEY, CDR2 SVGEGT, per germline. Trimming took 0 bases from V and 0 from J, leaving 9 bases between them. The length of the CDR3 is 16 residues. Here the CDR3 reads CASSYSRTSSNQPQHF. In nucleotides, the CDR3 is TGTGCCAGCAGTTACTCGAGGACAAGTAGCAATCAGCCCCAGCATTTT.

This clone was picked up a small number of times. This chain links TRBV4-1 with TRBJ1-1; no reliable D call. CDR1 MGHRA and CDR2 YSYEKL come from the germline V gene. This CDR3 is 15 amino acids long. Trimming pared 1 base from V and 5 bases from J, leaving 14 bases between. The CDR3 protein is CASSQGRATDTEAFF. CDR3 nucleotide sequence: TGCGCCAGCAGCCAAGGGAGGGCGACTGATACTGAAGCTTTCTTT.

This clone was recorded a few times. The chain uses TRBV19 and TRBJ1-5; TRBD1 matches at 10 bases. This CDR3 has 16 residues. The junction had 5 bases not matched to a gene; V was cut back by 6 bases and J by 0 bases. Per the germline V gene, CDR1 is LNHDA and CDR2 is SQIVND (reference sequence). The CDR3 is CASRRDRGYSNQPQHF. CDR3 DNA sequence: TGTGCCAGTAGGCGGGACAGGGGATATAGCAATCAGCCCCAGCATTTT.

The chain carries TRBV6-1 and TRBJ1-4; D is undetermined. Germline CDR1 and CDR2: MNHNS and SASEGT. The ends were cut back, 7 bases at V and 8 bases at J, with 14 bases in the middle. The CDR3 is 13 amino acids. CDR3 amino acids: CASIIRGGEKLFF. In DNA form, the CDR3 reads TGTGCCAGCATTATCCGGGGAGGCGAAAAACTGTTTTTT.

This chain joins TRBV28 and TRBJ2-7; 10 bases agree with TRBD2. Trimming took 5 bases from V and 0 from J; bases not matched to a gene: 4. The CDR3 has 15 amino acids. Germline assignment: CDR1 MDHEN and CDR2 SYDVKM. The chain's CDR3 is CASSITSGNSYEQYF. The CDR3 DNA reads as TGTGCCAGCAGTATAACTAGCGGGAACTCCTACGAGCAGTACTTC.

CDR3 sequence reads: CASSRVGGGTGELFF. The DNA of the CDR3 is TGTGCCAGCAGCCGAGTGGGGGGTGGCACCGGGGAGCTGTTTTTT. The V and J genes are TRBV7-8 and TRBJ2-2, with a weak D call TRBD2 (6 bases). Germline V CDR1 and CDR2: SGHVS, FQNEAQ. CDR3 size: 15 residues. Between the trimmed V and J ends, which lost 5 bases and 4 bases, there was a span of 14 bases.

V and J are TRBV10-3 and TRBJ2-7; TRBD1 aligns across 10 bases. The V segment lost 4 bases and the J segment 2 bases; nucleotides outside the gene matches: 5. The CDR3 extends over 15 amino acids. Germline V gene data show CDR1 as ENHRY and CDR2 as SYGVKD. The CDR3 DNA is TGTGCCATCAGTGGCGCAGGGACAGGGGCCTACGAGCAGTACTTC. Amino acids: CAISGAGTGAYEQYF.